This TCR beta chain was found in a study of shared clonotypes between healthy human individuals. CD4+ cells were split into CD45RA+ naive and CD45RA-negative memory subsets. Researchers ran the assay at a deep level. Profiled with immunoSEQ multiplex PCR; TCRdb holds only in-frame clones, not every one. The data contain more than 2 million clones, more than 90% of them seen just once; the ten biggest clones take up roughly 0.13%. Of note for this clone: Its antigen is unknown.

The germline V gene has CDR1 SGDLS and CDR2 YYNGEE. This CDR3 has 18 residues. V was pared by 2 bases and J by 5 bases, with 13 bases of the junction left unmatched. Notes on the study in general: The sharing of 5% to 5.5% of naive CD4 clonotypes was seen across a handful of donors.

This TCR was sampled from a man aged 18 to 29 in good health. The sequenced sample was naive CD4+ T cells sorted from blood. The subset denotes: CD45RA+ positively selected. V gene TRBV9 combines with J gene TRBJ2-3; TRBD2 matches 11 bases. DNA of the CDR3: TGTGCCAGCAGCGTCCAGCCTTCGACTAGCGGGGCGGGAGATACGCAGTATTTT. This gives the protein CASSVQPSTSGAGDTQYF.